This passage covers 7 T cell receptor beta chains from one sample sequenced in a study of control samples from healthy donors and cancer patients. Clones were sequenced by immunoSEQ multiplex PCR, and TCRdb holds only the in-frame ones, with some missing. The data contain some 150,000 clones, just over 95% of them seen just once; the ten biggest clones take up under 1.2%. The sequencing input was blood. These receptors were collected from a young woman in good health.

This chain joins TRBV6-5 and TRBJ2-7; D possibly matches TRBD1 or TRBD2 (5 bases each). CDR1 and CDR2 (germline): MNHEY, SVGAGI. V gave up 5 bases and J gave up 0 bases, with 14 bases separating them. This CDR3 region has 15 residues. This CDR3 is CASSRSGRFSYEQYF. The CDR3 DNA follows: TGTGCCAGCAGTAGGTCGGGACGGTTCTCCTACGAGCAGTACTTC.

This chain joins TRBV25-1 and TRBJ2-3; maybe TRBD1 (6 bases). The CDR3 runs to 14 residues. The germline V gene encodes CDR1 MGHDK and CDR2 SYGVNS. V was cut by 2 bases and J by 0 bases, with 6 bases left in between. This CDR3 reads CASSETGSTDTQYF. CDR3 coding DNA: TGTGCCAGCAGTGAAACAGGGAGCACAGATACGCAGTATTTT.

The V call is TRBV19, the J call TRBJ1-5, with TRBD1 matching 8 bases. CDR3 size: 14 residues. Germline V gene lookup returns CDR1 LNHDA and CDR2 SQIVND (reference sequence). V shed 3 bases, J shed 6 bases, and the junction held 4 bases outside the gene matches. CDR3 coding DNA: TGTGCCAGTAGTATCCCGGGACAGGTTCAGCCCCAGCATTTT. It yields the protein CASSIPGQVQPQHF.

The CDR3 here is CASSLDGLAGVGSYNEQFF. The CDR3 nucleotides are TGTGCCAGCAGCTTAGATGGACTAGCGGGAGTAGGTTCCTACAATGAGCAGTTCTTC. V gene TRBV11-2 combines with J gene TRBJ2-1; 13 nucleotides align to TRBD2. The CDR3 extends over 19 amino acids. CDR1 SGHAT and CDR2 FQNNGV come from the germline V gene. V lost 0 bases and J lost 1; bases outside the gene matches: 6.

V and J are TRBV11-1 and TRBJ1-5; D possibly corresponds to TRBD1 (6 bases). Between the trimmed V and J ends, which lost 2 bases and 5 bases, there was a span of 10 bases. The CDR3 runs to 14 residues. Germline assignment: CDR1 SGHAT and CDR2 FQDESV (reference sequence). For the CDR3, the DNA is TGTGCCAGCAGCTTATCAGGGGCCCATCAGCCCCAGCATTTT. Translated: CASSLSGAHQPQHF.

This chain joins TRBV6-5 and TRBJ1-4, with TRBD1 matching over 7 bases. CDR3 length: 12 amino acids. Looked up from germline, CDR1 is MNHEY and CDR2 is SVGAGI. V was clipped by 5 bases and J by 16 bases; unmatched bases: 10. This CDR3 is CASSQPTGRQFF. Here the CDR3 DNA reads TGTGCCAGCAGTCAGCCGACAGGGCGGCAGTTTTTT.

The chain combines TRBV4-1 with TRBJ1-1; D perhaps matches TRBD1 (5 bases). Germline CDR1 is MGHRA and CDR2 is YSYEKL. V dropped 1 base and J dropped 2 bases, with 8 bases sitting between them. This CDR3 region has 14 residues. The CDR3 DNA reads as TGCGCCAGCAGCCAAGGCAGGGATAACACTGAAGCTTTCTTT. As protein: CASSQGRDNTEAFF.